This TCR beta chain was sequenced in a study of T-cell memory formation after mild COVID-19. As for the study in general: Across donors, TCR clusters were largely donor specific.

This clonotype was detected a few times. The V and J ends lost 6 bases and 6 bases respectively, with 12 bases between them. The CDR3 is made up of 13 amino acids. In TCRdb, the 5' RACE reads were re-called with MiXCR into one record per CDR3 protein. The sample consists of around 130,000 distinct CDR3 sequences, more than 15% of them appearing once. The sequence derives from a man between 18 and 35 years old who had mild COVID-19 (a few samples of this study predate the infection). Cell type and time point are not known. The sample consisted of PBMCs or a T cell subset sorted from them (not recorded which). The chain is built from TRBV12-3 or TRBV12-4 and TRBJ2-1; D is possibly TRBD1 or TRBD2 (6 bases each). The DNA of the CDR3 is TGTGCCAGCAGCTCCGAGGGGGGCAATGAGCAGTTCTTC. This sequence encodes CASSSEGGNEQFF.